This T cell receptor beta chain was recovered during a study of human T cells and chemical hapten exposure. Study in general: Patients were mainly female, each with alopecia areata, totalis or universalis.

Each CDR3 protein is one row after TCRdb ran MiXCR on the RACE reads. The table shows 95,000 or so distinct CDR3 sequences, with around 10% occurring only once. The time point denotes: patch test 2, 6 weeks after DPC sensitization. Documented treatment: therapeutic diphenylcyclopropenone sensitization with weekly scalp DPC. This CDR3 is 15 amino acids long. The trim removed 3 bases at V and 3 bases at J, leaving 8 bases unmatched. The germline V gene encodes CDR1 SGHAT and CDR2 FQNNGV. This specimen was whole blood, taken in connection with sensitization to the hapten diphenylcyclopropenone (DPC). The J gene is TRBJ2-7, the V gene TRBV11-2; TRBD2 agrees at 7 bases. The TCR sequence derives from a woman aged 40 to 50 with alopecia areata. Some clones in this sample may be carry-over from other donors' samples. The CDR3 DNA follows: TGTGCCAGCAGCTTGGGATGGGACTATCGCTACGAGCAGTACTTC. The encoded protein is CASSLGWDYRYEQYF. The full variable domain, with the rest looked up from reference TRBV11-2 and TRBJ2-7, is EAGVAQSPRYKIIEKRQSVAFWCNPISGHATLYWYQQILGQGPKLLIQFQNNGVVDDSQLPKDRFSAERLKGVDSTLKIQPAKLEDSAVYLCASSLGWDYRYEQYFGPGTRLTVT.